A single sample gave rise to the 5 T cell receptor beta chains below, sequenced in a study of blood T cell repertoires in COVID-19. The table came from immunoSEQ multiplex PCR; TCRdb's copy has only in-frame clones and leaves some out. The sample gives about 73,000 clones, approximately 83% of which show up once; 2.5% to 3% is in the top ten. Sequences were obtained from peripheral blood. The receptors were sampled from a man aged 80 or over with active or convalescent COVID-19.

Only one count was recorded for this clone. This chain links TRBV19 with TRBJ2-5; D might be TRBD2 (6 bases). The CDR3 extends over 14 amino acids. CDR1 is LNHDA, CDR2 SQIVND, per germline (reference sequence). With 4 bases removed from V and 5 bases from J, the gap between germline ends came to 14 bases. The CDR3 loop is CASSTPRAGETQYF. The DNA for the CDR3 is TGTGCCAGTAGTACCCCCAGGGCGGGGGAGACCCAGTACTTC.

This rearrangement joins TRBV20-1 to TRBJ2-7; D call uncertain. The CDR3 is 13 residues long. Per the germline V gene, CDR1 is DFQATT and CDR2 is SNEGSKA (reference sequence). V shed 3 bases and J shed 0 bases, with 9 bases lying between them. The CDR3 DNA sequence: TGCAGTGCTAGTGGCGGCTTCTCCTACGAGCAGTACTTC. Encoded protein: CSASGGFSYEQYF.

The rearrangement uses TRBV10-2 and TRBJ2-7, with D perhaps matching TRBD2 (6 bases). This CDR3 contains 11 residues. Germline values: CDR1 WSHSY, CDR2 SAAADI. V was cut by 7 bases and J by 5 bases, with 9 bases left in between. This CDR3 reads CASMGGDEQYF. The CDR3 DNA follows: TGCGCCAGCATGGGGGGTGACGAGCAGTACTTC.

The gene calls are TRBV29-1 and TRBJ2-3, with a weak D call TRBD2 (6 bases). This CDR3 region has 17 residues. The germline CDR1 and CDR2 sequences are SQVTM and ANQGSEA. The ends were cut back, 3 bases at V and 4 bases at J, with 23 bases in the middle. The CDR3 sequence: CSVDGLGRLTGADTQYF. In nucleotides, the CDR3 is TGCAGCGTTGATGGGCTAGGCAGACTAACGGGGGCAGATACGCAGTATTTT.

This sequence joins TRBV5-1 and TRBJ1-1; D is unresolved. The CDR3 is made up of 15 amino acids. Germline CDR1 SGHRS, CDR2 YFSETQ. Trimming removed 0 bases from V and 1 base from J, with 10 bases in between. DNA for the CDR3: TGCGCCAGCAGCTTGGGACTCCTGGGGAACACTGAAGCTTTCTTT. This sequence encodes CASSLGLLGNTEAFF. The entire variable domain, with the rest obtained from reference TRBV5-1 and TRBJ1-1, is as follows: KAGVTQTPRYLIKTRGQQVTLSCSPISGHRSVSWYQQTPGQGLQFLFEYFSETQRNKGNFPGRFSGRQFSNSRSEMNVSTLELGDSALYLCASSLGLLGNTEAFFGQGTRLTVV.